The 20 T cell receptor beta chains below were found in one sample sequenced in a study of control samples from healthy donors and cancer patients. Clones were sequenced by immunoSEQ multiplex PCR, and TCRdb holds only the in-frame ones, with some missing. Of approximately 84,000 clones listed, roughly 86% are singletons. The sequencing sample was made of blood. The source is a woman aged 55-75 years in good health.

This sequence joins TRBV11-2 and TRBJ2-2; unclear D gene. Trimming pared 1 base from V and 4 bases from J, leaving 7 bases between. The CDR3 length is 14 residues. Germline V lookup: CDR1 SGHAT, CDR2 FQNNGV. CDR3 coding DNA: TGTGCCAGCAGCTTAGTGGCAGGCACCGGGGAGCTGTTTTTT. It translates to CASSLVAGTGELFF.

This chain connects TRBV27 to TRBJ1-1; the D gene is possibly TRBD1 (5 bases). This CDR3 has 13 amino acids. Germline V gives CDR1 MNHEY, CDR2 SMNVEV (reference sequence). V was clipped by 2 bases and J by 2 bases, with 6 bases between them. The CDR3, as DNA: TGTGCCAGCAGTTTAGGGGGAAACACTGAAGCTTTCTTT. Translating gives CASSLGGNTEAFF.

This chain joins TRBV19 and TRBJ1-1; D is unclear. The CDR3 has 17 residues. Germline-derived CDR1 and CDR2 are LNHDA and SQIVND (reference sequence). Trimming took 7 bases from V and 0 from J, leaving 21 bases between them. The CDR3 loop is CASTPGRPESVNTEAFF. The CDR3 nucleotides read TGTGCCAGTACCCCTGGACGTCCGGAGAGCGTGAACACTGAAGCTTTCTTT.

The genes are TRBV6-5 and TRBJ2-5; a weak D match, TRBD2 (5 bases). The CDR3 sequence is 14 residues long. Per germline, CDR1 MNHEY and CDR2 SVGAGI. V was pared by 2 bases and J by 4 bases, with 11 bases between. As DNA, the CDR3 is TGTGCCAGCAGTTACCCGGGATCGGGAGAGACCCAGTACTTC. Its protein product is CASSYPGSGETQYF.

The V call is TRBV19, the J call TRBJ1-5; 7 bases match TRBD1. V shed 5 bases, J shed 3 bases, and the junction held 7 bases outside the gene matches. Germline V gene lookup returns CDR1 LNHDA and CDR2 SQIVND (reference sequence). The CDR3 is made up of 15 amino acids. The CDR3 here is CASSPRTGNNQPQHF. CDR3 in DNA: TGTGCCAGTAGTCCCCGGACAGGAAACAATCAGCCCCAGCATTTT.

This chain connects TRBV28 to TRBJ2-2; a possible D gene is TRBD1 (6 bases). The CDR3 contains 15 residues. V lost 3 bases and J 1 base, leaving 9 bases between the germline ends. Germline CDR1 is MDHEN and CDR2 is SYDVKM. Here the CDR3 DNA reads TGTGCCAGCAGTTTGGGGGCTTTGAACACCGGGGAGCTGTTTTTT. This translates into CASSLGALNTGELFF.

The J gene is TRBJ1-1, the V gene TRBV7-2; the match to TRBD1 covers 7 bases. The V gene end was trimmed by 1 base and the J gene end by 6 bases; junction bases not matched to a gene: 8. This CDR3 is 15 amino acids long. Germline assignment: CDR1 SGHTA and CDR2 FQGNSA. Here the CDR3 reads CASSLGAGTVAEAFF. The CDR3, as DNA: TGTGCCAGCAGCTTAGGGGCCGGGACAGTCGCTGAAGCTTTCTTT.

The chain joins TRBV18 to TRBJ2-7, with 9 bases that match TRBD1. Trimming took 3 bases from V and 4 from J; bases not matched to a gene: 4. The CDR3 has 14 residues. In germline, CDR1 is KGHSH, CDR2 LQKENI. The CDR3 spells CASSPGTGIYEQYF. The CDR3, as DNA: TGTGCCAGCTCACCGGGGACAGGGATTTACGAGCAGTACTTC.

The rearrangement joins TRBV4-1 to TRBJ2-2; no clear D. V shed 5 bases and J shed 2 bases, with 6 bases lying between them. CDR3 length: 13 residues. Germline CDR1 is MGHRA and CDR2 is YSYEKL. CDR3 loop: CASSRENTGELFF. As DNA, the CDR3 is TGCGCCAGCAGCAGGGAAAACACCGGGGAGCTGTTTTTT.

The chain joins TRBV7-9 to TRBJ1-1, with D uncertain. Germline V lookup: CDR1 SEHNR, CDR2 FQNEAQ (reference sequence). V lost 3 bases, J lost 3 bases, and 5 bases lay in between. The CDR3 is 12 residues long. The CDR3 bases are TGTGCCAGCAGCTTCGACGACACTGAAGCTTTCTTT. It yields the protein CASSFDDTEAFF.

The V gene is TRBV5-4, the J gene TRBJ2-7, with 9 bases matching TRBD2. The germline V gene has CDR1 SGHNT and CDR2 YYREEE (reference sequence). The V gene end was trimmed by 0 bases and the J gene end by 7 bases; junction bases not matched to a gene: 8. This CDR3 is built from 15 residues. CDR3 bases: TGTGCCAGCAGCTTGGGGACAGCGGGGGGAGGTGAGCAGTACTTC. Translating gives CASSLGTAGGGEQYF.

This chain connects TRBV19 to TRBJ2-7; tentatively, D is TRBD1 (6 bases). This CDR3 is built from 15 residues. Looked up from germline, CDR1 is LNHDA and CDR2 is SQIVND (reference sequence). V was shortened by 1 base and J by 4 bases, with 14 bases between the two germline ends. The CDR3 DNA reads TGTGCCAGTAGTATAGGGGCCCAACAGGGTTACGAGCAGTACTTC. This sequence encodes CASSIGAQQGYEQYF.

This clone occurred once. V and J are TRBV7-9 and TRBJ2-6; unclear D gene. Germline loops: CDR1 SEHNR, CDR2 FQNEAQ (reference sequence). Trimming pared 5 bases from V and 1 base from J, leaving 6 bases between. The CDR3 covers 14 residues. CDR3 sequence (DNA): TGTGCCAGCAGCGTCAATTCTGGGGCCAACGTCCTGACTTTC. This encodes CASSVNSGANVLTF.

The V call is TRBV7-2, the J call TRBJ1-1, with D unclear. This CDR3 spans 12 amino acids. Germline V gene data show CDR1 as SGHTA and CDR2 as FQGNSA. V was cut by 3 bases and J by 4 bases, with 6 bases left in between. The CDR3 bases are TGTGCCAGCAGCTTGCGGGTCACTGAAGCTTTCTTT. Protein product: CASSLRVTEAFF.

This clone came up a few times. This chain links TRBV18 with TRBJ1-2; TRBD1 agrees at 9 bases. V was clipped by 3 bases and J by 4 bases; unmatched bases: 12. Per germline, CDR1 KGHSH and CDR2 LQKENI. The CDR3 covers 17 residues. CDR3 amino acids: CASSPPGRQGVSYGYTF. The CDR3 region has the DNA TGTGCCAGCTCACCCCCCGGGCGACAGGGGGTTTCCTATGGCTACACCTTC.

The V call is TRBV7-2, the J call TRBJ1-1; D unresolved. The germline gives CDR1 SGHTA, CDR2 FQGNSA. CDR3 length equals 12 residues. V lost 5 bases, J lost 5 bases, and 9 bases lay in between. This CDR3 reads CASSPGLTEAFF. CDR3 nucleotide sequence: TGTGCCAGCAGCCCGGGCTTAACTGAAGCTTTCTTT.

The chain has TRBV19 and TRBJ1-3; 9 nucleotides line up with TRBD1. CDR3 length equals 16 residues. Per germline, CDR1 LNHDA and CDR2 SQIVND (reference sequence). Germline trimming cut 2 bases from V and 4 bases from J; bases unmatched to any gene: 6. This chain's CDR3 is CASSIKGTGKGNTIYF. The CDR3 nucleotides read TGTGCCAGTAGTATAAAGGGGACAGGGAAGGGAAACACCATATATTTT.

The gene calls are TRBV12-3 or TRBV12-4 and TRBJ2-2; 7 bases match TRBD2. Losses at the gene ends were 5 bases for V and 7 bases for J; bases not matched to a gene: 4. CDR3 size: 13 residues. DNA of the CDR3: TGTGCCAGCAGTCCATCTAGCGGCGGGGAGCTGTTTTTT. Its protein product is CASSPSSGGELFF.

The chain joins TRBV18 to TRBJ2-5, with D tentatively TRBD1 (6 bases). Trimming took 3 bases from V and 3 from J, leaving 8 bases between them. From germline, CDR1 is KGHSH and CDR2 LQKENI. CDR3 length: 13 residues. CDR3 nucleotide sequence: TGTGCCAGCTCACCGGGACAAGAAGAGACCCAGTACTTC. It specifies CASSPGQEETQYF.

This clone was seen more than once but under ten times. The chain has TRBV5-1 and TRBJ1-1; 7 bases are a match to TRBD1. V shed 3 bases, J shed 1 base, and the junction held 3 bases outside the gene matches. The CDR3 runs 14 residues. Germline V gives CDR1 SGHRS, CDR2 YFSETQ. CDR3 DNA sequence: TGCGCCAGCAGCTCCGGGACAGCGAACACTGAAGCTTTCTTT. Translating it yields CASSSGTANTEAFF. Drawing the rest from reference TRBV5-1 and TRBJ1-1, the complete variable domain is KAGVTQTPRYLIKTRGQQVTLSCSPISGHRSVSWYQQTPGQGLQFLFEYFSETQRNKGNFPGRFSGRQFSNSRSEMNVSTLELGDSALYLCASSSGTANTEAFFGQGTRLTVV.